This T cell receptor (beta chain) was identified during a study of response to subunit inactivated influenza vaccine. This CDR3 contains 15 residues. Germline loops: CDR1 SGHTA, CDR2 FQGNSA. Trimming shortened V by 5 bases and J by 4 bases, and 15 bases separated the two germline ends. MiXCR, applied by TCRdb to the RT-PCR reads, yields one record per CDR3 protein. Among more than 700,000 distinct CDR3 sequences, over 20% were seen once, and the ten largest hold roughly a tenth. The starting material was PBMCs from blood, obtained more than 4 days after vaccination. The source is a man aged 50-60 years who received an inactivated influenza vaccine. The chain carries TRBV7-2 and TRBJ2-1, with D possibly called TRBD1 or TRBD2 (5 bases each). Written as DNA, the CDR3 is TGTGCCAGCAGCCCCACGGGACCATTATACAATGAGCAGTTCTTC. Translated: CASSPTGPLYNEQFF.